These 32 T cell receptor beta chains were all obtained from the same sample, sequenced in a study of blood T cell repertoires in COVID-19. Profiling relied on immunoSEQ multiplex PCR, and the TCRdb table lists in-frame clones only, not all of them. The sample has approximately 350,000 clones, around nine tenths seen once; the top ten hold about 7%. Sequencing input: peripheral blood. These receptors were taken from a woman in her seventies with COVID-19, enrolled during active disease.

CDR3 amino acids: CASSEGTTHREQYF. CDR3 nucleotide sequence: TGTGCCAGCAGCGAGGGGACTACCCATCGGGAGCAGTACTTC. V usage is TRBV9 and J usage is TRBJ2-7; 7 bases match TRBD2. CDR3 length: 14 residues. V shed 3 bases, J shed 7 bases, and the junction held 10 bases outside the gene matches. Germline V gene sequence: CDR1 SGDLS, CDR2 YYNGEE.

CDR3 region: CASSGRTGGAETQYF. The CDR3 bases are TGTGCCAGCAGTGGACGGACAGGGGGCGCAGAGACCCAGTACTTC. The chain is built from TRBV2 and TRBJ2-5; 11 bases agree with TRBD1. The germline V gene encodes CDR1 SNHLY and CDR2 FYNNEI. V trimming: 4 bases; J trimming: 4 bases; junction bases outside the gene matches: 5. The CDR3 has 15 amino acids. Using reference TRBV2 and TRBJ2-5 for the parts outside the CDR3, the full variable domain is EPEVTQTPSHQVTQMGQEVILRCVPISNHLYFYWYRQILGQKVEFLVSFYNNEISEKSEIFDDQFSVERPDGSNFTLKIRSTKLEDSAMYFCASSGRTGGAETQYFGPGTRLLVL.

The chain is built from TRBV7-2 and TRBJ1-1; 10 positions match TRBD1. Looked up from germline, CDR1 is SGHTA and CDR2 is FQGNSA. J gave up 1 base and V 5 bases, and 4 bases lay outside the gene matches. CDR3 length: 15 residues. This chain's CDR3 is CASSIRDRGNTEAFF. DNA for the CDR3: TGTGCCAGCAGCATCCGGGACAGGGGGAACACTGAAGCTTTCTTT. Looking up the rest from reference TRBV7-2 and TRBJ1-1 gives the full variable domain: GAGVSQSPSNKVTEKGKDVELRCDPISGHTALYWYRQSLGQGLEFLIYFQGNSAPDKSGLPSDRFSAERTGGSVSTLTIQRTQQEDSAVYLCASSIRDRGNTEAFFGQGTRLTVV.

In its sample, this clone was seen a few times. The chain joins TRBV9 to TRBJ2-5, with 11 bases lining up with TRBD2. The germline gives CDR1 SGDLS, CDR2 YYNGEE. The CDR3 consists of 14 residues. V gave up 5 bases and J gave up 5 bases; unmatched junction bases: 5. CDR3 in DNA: TGTGCCAGCAGTGTTAGCGGGGGGGACGAGACCCAGTACTTC. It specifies CASSVSGGDETQYF.

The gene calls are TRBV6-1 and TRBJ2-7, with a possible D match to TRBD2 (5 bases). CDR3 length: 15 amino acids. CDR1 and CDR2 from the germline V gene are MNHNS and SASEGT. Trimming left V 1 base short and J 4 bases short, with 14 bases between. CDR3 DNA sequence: TGTGCCAGCAGTGAAGGGAGGAGGATCGGGTACGAGCAGTACTTC. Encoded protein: CASSEGRRIGYEQYF.

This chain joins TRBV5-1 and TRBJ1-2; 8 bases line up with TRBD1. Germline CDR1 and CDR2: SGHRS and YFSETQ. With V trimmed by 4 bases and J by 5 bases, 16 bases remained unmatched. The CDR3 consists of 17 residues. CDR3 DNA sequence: TGCGCCAGCAGCGACCCGTCAGGGGGCCCCGTGGGGTATGGCTACACCTTC. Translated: CASSDPSGGPVGYGYTF.

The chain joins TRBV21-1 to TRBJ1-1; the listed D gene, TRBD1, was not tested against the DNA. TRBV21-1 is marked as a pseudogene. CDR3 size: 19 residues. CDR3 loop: CASSQKEFRDRGLDTEAFF. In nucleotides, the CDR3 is TGTGCCAGCAGCCAAAAGGAGTTTCGGGACAGGGGATTGGACACTGAAGCTTTCTTT.

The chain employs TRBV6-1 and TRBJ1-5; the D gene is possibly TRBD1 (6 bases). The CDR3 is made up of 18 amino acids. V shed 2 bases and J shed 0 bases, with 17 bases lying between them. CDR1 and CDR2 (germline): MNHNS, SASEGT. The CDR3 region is CASSEPVWTAYSNQPQHF. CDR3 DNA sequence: TGTGCCAGCAGTGAACCAGTTTGGACAGCGTATAGCAATCAGCCCCAGCATTTT.

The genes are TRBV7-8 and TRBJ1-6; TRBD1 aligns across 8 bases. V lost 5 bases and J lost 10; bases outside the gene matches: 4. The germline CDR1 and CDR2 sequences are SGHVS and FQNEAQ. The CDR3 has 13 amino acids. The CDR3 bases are TGTGCCAGCAGCGCAGGGGGCTGGTCACCCCTCCACTTT. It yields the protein CASSAGGWSPLHF. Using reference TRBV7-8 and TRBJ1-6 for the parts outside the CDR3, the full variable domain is GAGVSQSPRYKVAKRGQDVALRCDPISGHVSLFWYQQALGQGPEFLTYFQNEAQLDKSGLPSDRFFAERPEGSVSTLKIQRTQQEDSAVYLCASSAGGWSPLHFGNGTRLTVT.

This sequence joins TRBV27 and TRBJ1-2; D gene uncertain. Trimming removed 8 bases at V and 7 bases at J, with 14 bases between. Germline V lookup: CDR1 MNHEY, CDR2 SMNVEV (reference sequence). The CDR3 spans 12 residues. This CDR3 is CASRGGPSGYTF. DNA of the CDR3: TGTGCCAGCCGTGGCGGCCCGTCTGGCTACACCTTC.

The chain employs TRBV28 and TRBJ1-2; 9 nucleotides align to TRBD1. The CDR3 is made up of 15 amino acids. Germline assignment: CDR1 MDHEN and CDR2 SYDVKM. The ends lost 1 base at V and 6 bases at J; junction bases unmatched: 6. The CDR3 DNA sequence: TGTGCCAGCAGTTTATTCACAGGGGGCAGGGATGGCTACACCTTC. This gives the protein CASSLFTGGRDGYTF.

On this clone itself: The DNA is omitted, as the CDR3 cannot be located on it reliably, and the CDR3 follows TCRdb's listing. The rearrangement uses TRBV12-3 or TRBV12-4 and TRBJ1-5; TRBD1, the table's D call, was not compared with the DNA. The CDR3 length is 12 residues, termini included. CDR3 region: CASSLFGQGSTF.

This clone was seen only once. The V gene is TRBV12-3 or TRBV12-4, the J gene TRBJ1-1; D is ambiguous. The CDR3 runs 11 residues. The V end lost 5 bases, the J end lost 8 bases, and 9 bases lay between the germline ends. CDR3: CASSLQLEAFF. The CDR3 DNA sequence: TGTGCCAGCAGTCTACAGTTGGAAGCTTTCTTT.

In DNA, the CDR3 is TGTGCCAGCAAGGACGGAGGGTACACAGATACGCAGTATTTT. Residues: CASKDGGYTDTQYF. This chain links TRBV28 with TRBJ2-3, with a weak D call TRBD2 (6 bases). Germline loops: CDR1 MDHEN, CDR2 SYDVKM. Trimming left V 7 bases short and J 2 bases short, with 13 bases between. The CDR3 spans 14 residues.

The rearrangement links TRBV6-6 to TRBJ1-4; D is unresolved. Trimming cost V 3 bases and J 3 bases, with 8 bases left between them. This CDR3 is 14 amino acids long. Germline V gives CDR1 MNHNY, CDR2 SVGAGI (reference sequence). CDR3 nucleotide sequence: TGTGCCAGCAGTTATTCAGTCTCTAATGAAAAACTGTTTTTT. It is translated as CASSYSVSNEKLFF.

In nucleotides, the CDR3 is TGTGCCAGCGCGGGCGGTCTCGGGCTCGACGAAAAACTGTTTTTT. Its protein is CASAGGLGLDEKLFF. V gene TRBV9 combines with J gene TRBJ1-4; D remains unclear. This CDR3 region has 15 residues. Germline lookup yields CDR1 SGDLS and CDR2 YYNGEE. The V end was cut by 7 bases, the J end by 8 bases, with 21 bases between. The full variable domain, its missing parts supplied by reference TRBV9 and TRBJ1-4, is DSGVTQTPKHLITATGQRVTLRCSPRSGDLSVYWYQQSLDQGLQFLIQYYNGEERAKGNILERFSAQQFPDLHSELNLSSLELGDSALYFCASAGGLGLDEKLFFGSGTQLSVL.

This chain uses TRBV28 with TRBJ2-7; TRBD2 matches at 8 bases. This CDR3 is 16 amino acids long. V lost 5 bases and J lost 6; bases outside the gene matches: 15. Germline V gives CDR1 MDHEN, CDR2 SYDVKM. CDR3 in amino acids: CASSPGTRGLGVEQYF. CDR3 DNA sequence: TGTGCCAGCAGTCCTGGGACTAGGGGCTTAGGGGTCGAGCAGTACTTC.

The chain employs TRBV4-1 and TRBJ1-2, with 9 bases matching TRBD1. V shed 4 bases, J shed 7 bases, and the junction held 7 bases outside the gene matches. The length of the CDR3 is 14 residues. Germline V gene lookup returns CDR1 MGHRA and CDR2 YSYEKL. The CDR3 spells CASSPGQGRSGYTF. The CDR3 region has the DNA TGCGCCAGCAGCCCGGGACAGGGAAGGAGTGGCTACACCTTC.

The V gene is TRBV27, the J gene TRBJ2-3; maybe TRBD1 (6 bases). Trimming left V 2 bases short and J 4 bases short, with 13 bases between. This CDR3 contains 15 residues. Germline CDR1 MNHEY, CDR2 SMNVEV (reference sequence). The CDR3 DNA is TGTGCCAGCAGTTTAAGCAGGACAGAACCAGATACGCAGTATTTT. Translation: CASSLSRTEPDTQYF.

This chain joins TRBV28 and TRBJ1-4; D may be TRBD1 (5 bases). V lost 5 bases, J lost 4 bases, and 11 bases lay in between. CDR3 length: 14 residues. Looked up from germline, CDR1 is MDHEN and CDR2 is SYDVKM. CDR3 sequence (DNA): TGTGCCAGCAGTCGCCCGGGGGTTAATGAAAAACTGTTTTTT. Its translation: CASSRPGVNEKLFF. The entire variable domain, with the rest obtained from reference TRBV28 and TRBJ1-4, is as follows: DVKVTQSSRYLVKRTGEKVFLECVQDMDHENMFWYRQDPGLGLRLIYFSYDVKMKEKGDIPEGYSVSREKKERFSLILESASTNQTSMYLCASSRPGVNEKLFFGSGTQLSVL.

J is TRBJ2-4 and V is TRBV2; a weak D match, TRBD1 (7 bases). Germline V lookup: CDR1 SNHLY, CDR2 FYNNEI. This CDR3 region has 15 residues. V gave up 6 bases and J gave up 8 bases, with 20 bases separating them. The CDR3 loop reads CASSNGAGGLDIQYF. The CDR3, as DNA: TGTGCCAGCAGCAACGGGGCAGGGGGGTTGGACATTCAGTACTTC.

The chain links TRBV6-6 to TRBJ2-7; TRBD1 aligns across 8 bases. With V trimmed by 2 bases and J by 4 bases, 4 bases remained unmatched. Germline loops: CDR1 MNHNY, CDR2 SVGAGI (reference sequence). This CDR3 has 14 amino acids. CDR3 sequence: CASSYPGGQYEQYF. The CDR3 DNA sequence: TGTGCCAGCAGTTACCCAGGGGGCCAGTACGAGCAGTACTTC.

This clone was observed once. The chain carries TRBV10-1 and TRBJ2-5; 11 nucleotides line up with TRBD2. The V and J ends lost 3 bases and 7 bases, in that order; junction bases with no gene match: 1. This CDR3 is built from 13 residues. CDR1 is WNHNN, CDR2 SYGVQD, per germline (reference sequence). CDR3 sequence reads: CASSDLAGGTQYF. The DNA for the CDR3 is TGCGCCAGCAGTGATCTAGCGGGGGGGACCCAGTACTTC.

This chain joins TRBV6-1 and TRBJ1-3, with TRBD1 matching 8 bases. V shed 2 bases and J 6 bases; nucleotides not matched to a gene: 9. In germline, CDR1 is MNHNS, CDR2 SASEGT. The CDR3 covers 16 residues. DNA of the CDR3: TGTGCCAGCAGTGAATACCCGGACAGGGTCGTAAACACCATATATTTT. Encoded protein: CASSEYPDRVVNTIYF.

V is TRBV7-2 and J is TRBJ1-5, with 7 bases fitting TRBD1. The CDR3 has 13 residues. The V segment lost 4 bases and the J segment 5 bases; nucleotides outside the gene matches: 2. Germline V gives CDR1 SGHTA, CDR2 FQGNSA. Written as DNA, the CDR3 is TGTGCCAGCAGCTCCACAGGGGATCAGCCCCAGCATTTT. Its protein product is CASSSTGDQPQHF.

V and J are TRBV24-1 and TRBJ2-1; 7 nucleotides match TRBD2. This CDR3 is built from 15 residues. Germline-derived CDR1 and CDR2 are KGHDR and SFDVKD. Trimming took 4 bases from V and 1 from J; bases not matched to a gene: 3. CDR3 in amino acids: CATSEGGSSYNEQFF. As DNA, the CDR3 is TGTGCCACCAGTGAGGGGGGGAGTTCCTACAATGAGCAGTTCTTC.

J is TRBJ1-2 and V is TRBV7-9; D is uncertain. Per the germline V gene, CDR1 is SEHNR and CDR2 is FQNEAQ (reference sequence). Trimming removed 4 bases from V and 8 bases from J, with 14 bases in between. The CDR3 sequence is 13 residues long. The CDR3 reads CASSSLSGGGYTF. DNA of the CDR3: TGTGCCAGCAGCTCACTGTCGGGTGGGGGCTACACCTTC.

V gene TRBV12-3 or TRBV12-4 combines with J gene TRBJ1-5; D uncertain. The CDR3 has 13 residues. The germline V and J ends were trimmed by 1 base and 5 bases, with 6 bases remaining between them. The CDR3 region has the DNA TGTGCCAGCAGTTTAGTTGAGGATCAGCCCCAGCATTTT. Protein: CASSLVEDQPQHF.

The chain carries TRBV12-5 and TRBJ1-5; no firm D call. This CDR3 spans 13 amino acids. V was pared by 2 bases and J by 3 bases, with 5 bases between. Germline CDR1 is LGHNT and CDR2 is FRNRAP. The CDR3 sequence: CASGLSHNQPQHF. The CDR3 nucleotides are TGTGCTAGTGGTTTGTCCCACAATCAGCCCCAGCATTTT.

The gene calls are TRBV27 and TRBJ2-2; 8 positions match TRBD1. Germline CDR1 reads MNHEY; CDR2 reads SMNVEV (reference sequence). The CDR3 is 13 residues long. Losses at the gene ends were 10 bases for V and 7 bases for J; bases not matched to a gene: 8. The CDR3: CATATGAGGELFF. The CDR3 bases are TGTGCCACCGCGACAGGGGCAGGCGGGGAGCTGTTTTTT.

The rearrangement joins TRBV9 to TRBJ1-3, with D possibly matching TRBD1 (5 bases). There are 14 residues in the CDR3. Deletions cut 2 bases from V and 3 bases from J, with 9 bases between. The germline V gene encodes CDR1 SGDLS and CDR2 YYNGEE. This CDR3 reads CASSVPGNGNTIYF. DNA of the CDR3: TGTGCCAGCAGCGTGCCAGGGAATGGAAACACCATATATTTT.

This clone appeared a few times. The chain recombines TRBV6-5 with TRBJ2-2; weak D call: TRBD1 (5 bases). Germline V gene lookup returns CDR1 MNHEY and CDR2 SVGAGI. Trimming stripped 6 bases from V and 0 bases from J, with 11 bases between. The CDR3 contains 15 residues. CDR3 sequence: CASSRLDTNTGELFF. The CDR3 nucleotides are TGTGCCAGCAGCCGATTGGACACGAACACCGGGGAGCTGTTTTTT.